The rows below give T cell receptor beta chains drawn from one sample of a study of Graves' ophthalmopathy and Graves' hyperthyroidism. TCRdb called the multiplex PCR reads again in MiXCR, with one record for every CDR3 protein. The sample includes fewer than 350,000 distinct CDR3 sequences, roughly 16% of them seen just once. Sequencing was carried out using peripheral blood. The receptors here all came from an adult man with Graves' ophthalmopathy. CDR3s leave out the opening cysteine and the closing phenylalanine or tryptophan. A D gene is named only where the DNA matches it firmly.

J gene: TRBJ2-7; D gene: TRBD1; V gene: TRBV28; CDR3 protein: ASSPHSGQGSYEQY
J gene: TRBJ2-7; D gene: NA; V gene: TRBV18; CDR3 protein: ASSDRDSSGEQY
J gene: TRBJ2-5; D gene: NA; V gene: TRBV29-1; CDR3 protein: SVVDLRETQY
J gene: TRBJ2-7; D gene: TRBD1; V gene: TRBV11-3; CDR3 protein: ASSLGWDRAYEQY
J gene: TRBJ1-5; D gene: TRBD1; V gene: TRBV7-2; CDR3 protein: ASSSDRGQPQH
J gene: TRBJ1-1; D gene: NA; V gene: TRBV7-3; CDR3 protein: ASSDSGGATEAF
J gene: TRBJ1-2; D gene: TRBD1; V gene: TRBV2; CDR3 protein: ASRGQGVNYGYT
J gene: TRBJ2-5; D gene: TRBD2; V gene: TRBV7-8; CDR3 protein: ASSLVMAGVGETQY
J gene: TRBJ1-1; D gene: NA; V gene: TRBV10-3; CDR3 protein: AISEVWGANTEAF
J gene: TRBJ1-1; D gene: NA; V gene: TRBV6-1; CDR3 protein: ASNGEGTEAF
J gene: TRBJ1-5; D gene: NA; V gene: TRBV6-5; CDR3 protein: ASSRGSGNQPQH
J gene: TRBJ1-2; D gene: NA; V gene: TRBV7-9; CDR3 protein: ASSMGLANGYT
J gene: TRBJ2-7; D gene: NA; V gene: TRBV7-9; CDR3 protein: ASSPSPSYEQY
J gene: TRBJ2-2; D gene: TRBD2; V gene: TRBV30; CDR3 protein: AWRRAGGNTGELF
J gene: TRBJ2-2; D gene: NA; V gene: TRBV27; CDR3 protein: ASSIQTGTGELF
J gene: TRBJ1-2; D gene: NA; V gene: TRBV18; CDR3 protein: ASSPENYGYT
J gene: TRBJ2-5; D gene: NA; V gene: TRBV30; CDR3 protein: AWISNSQETQY
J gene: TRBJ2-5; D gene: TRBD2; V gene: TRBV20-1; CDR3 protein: SARPERGRQETQY
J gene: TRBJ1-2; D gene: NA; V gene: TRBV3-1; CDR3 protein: ASSQDPGLGGYT
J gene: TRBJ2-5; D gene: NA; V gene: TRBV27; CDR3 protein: ASSLGQTPVVAQY
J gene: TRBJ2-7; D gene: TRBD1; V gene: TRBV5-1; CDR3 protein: ASSLGDRNPYEQN
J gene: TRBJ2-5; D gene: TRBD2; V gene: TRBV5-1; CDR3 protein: ASSALLAGGTEETQY
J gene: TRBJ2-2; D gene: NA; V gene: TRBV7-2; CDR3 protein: ASSLPGHKITGELF
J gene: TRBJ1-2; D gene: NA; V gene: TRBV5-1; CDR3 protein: ASSRDRAGDGYT
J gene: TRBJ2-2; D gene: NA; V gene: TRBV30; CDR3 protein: AWSVGSSGITGELF
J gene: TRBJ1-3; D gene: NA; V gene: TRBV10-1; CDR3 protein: ASSASSGHSGNTIY
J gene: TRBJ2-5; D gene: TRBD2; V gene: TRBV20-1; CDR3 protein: SAPWGGRETQY
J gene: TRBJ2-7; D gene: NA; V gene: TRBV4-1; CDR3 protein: ASSQDPKGVYEQY
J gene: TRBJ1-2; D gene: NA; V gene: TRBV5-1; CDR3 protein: ASSLNRWDYGYT
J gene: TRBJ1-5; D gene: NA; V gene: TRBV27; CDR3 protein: ASSTYNQPQH
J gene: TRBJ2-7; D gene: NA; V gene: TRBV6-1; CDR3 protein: ASTVELSYEQY
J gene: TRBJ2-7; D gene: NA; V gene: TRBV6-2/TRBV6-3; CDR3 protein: ATRDPGLSYEQY
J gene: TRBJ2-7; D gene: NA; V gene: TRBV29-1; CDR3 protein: SVVRQDTTEQY
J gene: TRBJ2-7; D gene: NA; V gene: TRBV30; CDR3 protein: AWSPPAVSEQY
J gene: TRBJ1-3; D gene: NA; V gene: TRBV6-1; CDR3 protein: ASRPQGFGNTIY
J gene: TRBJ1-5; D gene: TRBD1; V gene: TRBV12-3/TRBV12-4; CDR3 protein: ASSFEGAGNQPQH
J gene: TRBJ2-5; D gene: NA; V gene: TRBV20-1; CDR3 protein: SARGRLVGTQY
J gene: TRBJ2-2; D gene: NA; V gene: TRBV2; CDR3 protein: ASREQENTGELF
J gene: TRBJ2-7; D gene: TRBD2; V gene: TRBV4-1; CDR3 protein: ASSQDRLAGSYEQY
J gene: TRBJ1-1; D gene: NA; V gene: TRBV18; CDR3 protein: ASSTFMNTEAF
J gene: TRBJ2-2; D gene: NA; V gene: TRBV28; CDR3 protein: ASSPRVRDRTGELF
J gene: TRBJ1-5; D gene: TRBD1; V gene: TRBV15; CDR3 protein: ATSSYTGGSNQPQH
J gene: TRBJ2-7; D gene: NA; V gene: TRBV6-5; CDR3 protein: ASSWVRGSLNEQY
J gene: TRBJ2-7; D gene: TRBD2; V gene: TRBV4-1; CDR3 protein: ASSQEPPGGINEQY
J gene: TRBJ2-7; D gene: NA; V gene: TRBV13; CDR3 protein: ASSLFATRGEQY
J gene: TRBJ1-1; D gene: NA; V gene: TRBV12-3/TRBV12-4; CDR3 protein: ASSLFFGGTEAF
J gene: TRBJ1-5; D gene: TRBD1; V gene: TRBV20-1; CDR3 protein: SAIGQGGDNQPQH
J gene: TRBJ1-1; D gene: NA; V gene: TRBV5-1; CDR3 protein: ASSARGLPGDEAF
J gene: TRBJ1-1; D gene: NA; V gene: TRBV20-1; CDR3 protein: SARAPYVNTEAF
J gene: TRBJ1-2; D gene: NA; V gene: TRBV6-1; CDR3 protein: ASAKQGRETGYT
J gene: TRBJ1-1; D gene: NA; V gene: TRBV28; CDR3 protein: ASTPDSIGNTEAF
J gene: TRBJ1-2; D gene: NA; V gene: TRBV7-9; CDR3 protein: ASSAPAPTLGSA
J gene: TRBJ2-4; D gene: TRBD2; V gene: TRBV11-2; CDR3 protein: ASSRTSGRRNIQY
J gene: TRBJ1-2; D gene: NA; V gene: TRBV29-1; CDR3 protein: SVYDRDISGYT
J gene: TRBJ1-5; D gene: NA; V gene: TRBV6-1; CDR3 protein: ASSEQDSNQPQH
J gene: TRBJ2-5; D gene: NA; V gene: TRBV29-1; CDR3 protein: SVDKGQETQY
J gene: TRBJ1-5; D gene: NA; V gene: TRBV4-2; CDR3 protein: ASSRERGANQPQH
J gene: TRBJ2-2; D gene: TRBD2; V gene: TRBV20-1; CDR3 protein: SARGDSGGASAGELF